This entry lists 30 T cell receptor beta chains sequenced from one sample in a study of siplizumab effects on memory and regulatory T cells. This table comes from immunoSEQ multiplex PCR, and its TCRdb copy is limited to in-frame clones, with some not included. The sample includes tens of thousands of clones, roughly nine tenths of them seen just once. What was sequenced was CD8+ T cells sorted from blood. These receptors all come from a human donor in good health.

The V and J genes are TRBV27 and TRBJ2-2; 7 bases agree with TRBD1. Trimming took 6 bases from V and 3 from J; bases not matched to a gene: 10. Looked up from germline, CDR1 is MNHEY and CDR2 is SMNVEV (reference sequence). The CDR3 covers 16 residues. CDR3 region: CASRRPGQPYTGELFF. The CDR3 nucleotides are TGTGCCAGCAGGCGTCCGGGACAGCCCTACACCGGGGAGCTGTTTTTT.

The J gene is TRBJ2-1, the V gene TRBV12-5; 7 positions match TRBD2. The CDR3 runs 16 residues. Germline CDR1 reads LGHNT; CDR2 reads FRNRAP. The V gene end was trimmed by 2 bases and the J gene end by 9 bases; junction bases not matched to a gene: 13. CDR3 sequence reads: CASGLPRRTGGGEQFF. CDR3 nucleotide sequence: TGTGCTAGTGGTTTGCCTCGACGGACGGGGGGTGGTGAGCAGTTCTTC.

This clone was seen only a few times. The rearrangement links TRBV6-5 to TRBJ2-7, with a weak D call TRBD2 (5 bases). Trimming took off 2 bases at V and 5 bases at J, with 7 bases between the two ends. Germline V gene sequence: CDR1 MNHEY, CDR2 SVGAGI. The length of the CDR3 is 12 residues. The CDR3 nucleotides read TGTGCCAGCAGTTACCTCGGGGACGAGCAGTACTTC. Translated, it gives CASSYLGDEQYF.

This clone was counted a single time. The V call is TRBV6-1, the J call TRBJ2-7, with D perhaps matching TRBD1 (6 bases). With 6 bases removed from V and 6 bases from J, the gap between germline ends came to 15 bases. This CDR3 is 13 amino acids long. CDR1 is MNHNS, CDR2 SASEGT, per germline. Here the CDR3 reads CASRARQVGEQYF. In DNA form, the CDR3 reads TGTGCCAGCAGGGCCAGACAGGTTGGCGAGCAGTACTTC.

This clone is a singleton in its sample. The V gene is TRBV5-1, the J gene TRBJ1-5, with unresolved D. Germline CDR1 and CDR2: SGHRS and YFSETQ. Between the trimmed V and J ends, which lost 0 bases and 2 bases, there was a span of 6 bases. The CDR3 totals 14 residues. The CDR3 nucleotides are TGCGCCAGCAGCTTGGTGGAGGGCAATCAGCCCCAGCATTTT. Translating gives CASSLVEGNQPQHF. The full variable domain, its missing parts supplied by reference TRBV5-1 and TRBJ1-5, is KAGVTQTPRYLIKTRGQQVTLSCSPISGHRSVSWYQQTPGQGLQFLFEYFSETQRNKGNFPGRFSGRQFSNSRSEMNVSTLELGDSALYLCASSLVEGNQPQHFGDGTRLSIL.

The chain couples TRBV27 to TRBJ2-1, with D perhaps TRBD1 or TRBD2 (6 bases each). The CDR3 sequence is 19 residues long. From germline, CDR1 is MNHEY and CDR2 SMNVEV (reference sequence). Trimming removed 5 bases from V and 2 bases from J, with 25 bases in between. CDR3 sequence reads: CASSLIGGSRGGPYNEQFF. The DNA for the CDR3 is TGTGCCAGCAGTCTCATAGGGGGGTCCAGGGGTGGCCCCTACAATGAGCAGTTCTTC.

This clone has just one count. The rearrangement joins TRBV6-1 to TRBJ2-2; perhaps TRBD2 as D (5 bases). The CDR3 runs 13 residues. Trimming left V 8 bases short and J 4 bases short, with 11 bases between. CDR1 is MNHNS and CDR2 is SASEGT in the germline V gene. The CDR3 spells CASEIASTGELFF. In DNA form, the CDR3 reads TGTGCCAGCGAAATAGCGTCCACCGGGGAGCTGTTTTTT.

The rearrangement uses TRBV27 and TRBJ2-7; D gene uncertain. The CDR3 covers 15 residues. Trimming took off 5 bases at V and 0 bases at J, with 14 bases between the two ends. Germline values: CDR1 MNHEY, CDR2 SMNVEV (reference sequence). The CDR3 nucleotides read TGTGCCAGCAGTAACTTTTCCAGTTACTCCTACGAGCAGTACTTC. Residues: CASSNFSSYSYEQYF.

This clone was detected once. The chain links TRBV7-2 to TRBJ2-7; 7 bases agree with TRBD2. CDR1 SGHTA and CDR2 FQGNSA come from the germline V gene. This CDR3 spans 14 amino acids. Losses at the gene ends were 3 bases for V and 3 bases for J; bases not matched to a gene: 5. In DNA form, the CDR3 reads TGTGCCAGCAGCTTTCTAGCGGCCCGCTACGAGCAGTACTTC. It yields the protein CASSFLAARYEQYF. The full variable domain, its missing parts supplied by reference TRBV7-2 and TRBJ2-7, is GAGVSQSPSNKVTEKGKDVELRCDPISGHTALYWYRQSLGQGLEFLIYFQGNSAPDKSGLPSDRFSAERTGGSVSTLTIQRTQQEDSAVYLCASSFLAARYEQYFGPGTRLTVT.

V usage is TRBV19 and J usage is TRBJ1-1; no firm D call. Germline loops: CDR1 LNHDA, CDR2 SQIVND (reference sequence). The CDR3 spans 12 residues. Deletions cut 3 bases from V and 6 bases from J, with 8 bases between. CDR3 coding DNA: TGTGCCAGTAGTATTGGGTTCGCTGAAGCTTTCTTT. Translation: CASSIGFAEAFF.

This chain connects TRBV11-2 to TRBJ2-7; TRBD2 agrees at 8 bases. The CDR3 extends over 11 amino acids. Losses at the gene ends were 10 bases for V and 4 bases for J; bases not matched to a gene: 3. From germline, CDR1 is SGHAT and CDR2 FQNNGV. The CDR3 is CATGGGYEQYF. The CDR3 nucleotides are TGTGCCACGGGAGGGGGGTACGAGCAGTACTTC. The variable domain in full, with the rest retrieved from reference TRBV11-2 and TRBJ2-7, is EAGVAQSPRYKIIEKRQSVAFWCNPISGHATLYWYQQILGQGPKLLIQFQNNGVVDDSQLPKDRFSAERLKGVDSTLKIQPAKLEDSAVYLCATGGGYEQYFGPGTRLTVT.

The chain uses TRBV9 and TRBJ2-1, with D maybe TRBD1 (5 bases). The CDR3 length is 14 residues. CDR1 is SGDLS and CDR2 is YYNGEE in the germline V gene. Trimming left V 0 bases short and J 9 bases short, with 13 bases between. The CDR3 loop is CASSVGGRVTEQFF. The CDR3 coding sequence is TGTGCCAGCAGCGTAGGCGGCAGGGTTACTGAGCAGTTCTTC. Supplemented by reference TRBV9 and TRBJ2-1, the full variable domain reads DSGVTQTPKHLITATGQRVTLRCSPRSGDLSVYWYQQSLDQGLQFLIQYYNGEERAKGNILERFSAQQFPDLHSELNLSSLELGDSALYFCASSVGGRVTEQFFGPGTRLTVL.

The chain carries TRBV10-3 and TRBJ2-7; no clear D. Per the germline V gene, CDR1 is ENHRY and CDR2 is SYGVKD. This CDR3 is 16 amino acids long. V dropped 2 bases and J dropped 0 bases, with 14 bases sitting between them. CDR3 amino acids: CAISEPPADTSYEQYF. DNA for the CDR3: TGTGCCATCAGTGAGCCCCCCGCAGACACCTCCTACGAGCAGTACTTC.

DNA for the CDR3: TGTGCCAGCAATGCCCGAGGGGAGTCAGATCAGCCCCAGCATTTT. This sequence encodes CASNARGESDQPQHF. The J gene is TRBJ1-5, the V gene TRBV2; D perhaps matches TRBD1 (5 bases). Germline CDR1 reads SNHLY; CDR2 reads FYNNEI. Trimming took 7 bases from V and 5 from J, leaving 18 bases between them. The CDR3 spans 15 residues.

The chain is built from TRBV6-6 and TRBJ2-2, with D perhaps TRBD2 (6 bases). The CDR3 is made up of 16 amino acids. Germline lookup yields CDR1 MNHNY and CDR2 SVGAGI (reference sequence). The V and J ends lost 6 bases and 0 bases respectively, with 14 bases between them. The chain's CDR3 is CASSLNPSANTGELFF. The CDR3 coding sequence is TGTGCCAGCAGCCTAAACCCTAGCGCGAACACCGGGGAGCTGTTTTTT.

The genes are TRBV29-1 and TRBJ2-7, with TRBD1 matching over 7 bases. Germline values: CDR1 SQVTM, CDR2 ANQGSEA. The CDR3 covers 14 residues. J was trimmed by 2 bases and V by 6 bases; bases with no gene match: 10. The CDR3 loop is CSVAIRDRPYEQYF. CDR3 nucleotides: TGCAGCGTGGCAATCCGGGACAGACCCTACGAGCAGTACTTC.

This sequence joins TRBV19 and TRBJ1-4; D not resolved. From germline, CDR1 is LNHDA and CDR2 SQIVND (reference sequence). This CDR3 contains 12 residues. Between the trimmed V and J ends, which lost 5 bases and 6 bases, there was a span of 7 bases. The CDR3 sequence is CASSQSHEKLFF. CDR3 bases: TGTGCCAGTAGTCAGTCTCATGAAAAACTGTTTTTT.

This chain links TRBV7-7 with TRBJ2-5; TRBD2 matches at 10 bases. CDR1 and CDR2 from the germline V gene are SSHAT and FNYEAQ (reference sequence). V lost 2 bases, J lost 3 bases, and 0 bases stayed unmatched. The length of the CDR3 is 14 residues. The CDR3: CASSLLAGEETQYF. The CDR3 DNA reads TGTGCCAGCAGCTTACTAGCGGGGGAAGAGACCCAGTACTTC.

J is TRBJ2-5 and V is TRBV6-5; 9 bases map to TRBD2. The J segment lost 8 bases and the V segment lost 1 base, leaving 11 bases of the junction unmatched. The germline CDR1 and CDR2 sequences are MNHEY and SVGAGI. The CDR3 sequence is 16 residues long. CDR3 coding DNA: TGTGCCAGCAGTTACTATGCGGGGGGGCGGGAATATACCCAGTACTTC. It yields the protein CASSYYAGGREYTQYF.

The table lists this clone with a count of one. V is TRBV10-3 and J is TRBJ1-3, with D possibly matching TRBD1 (6 bases). The V end was cut by 3 bases, the J end by 2 bases, with 8 bases between. Germline-derived CDR1 and CDR2 are ENHRY and SYGVKD. The CDR3 runs to 14 residues. CDR3: CAISEGGAGNTIYF. CDR3 DNA sequence: TGTGCCATCAGTGAAGGGGGGGCTGGAAACACCATATATTTT.

CDR3 DNA sequence: TGTGCCAGTAGTAACCCCCAGCTTCTCGAGCAGTACTTC. As protein: CASSNPQLLEQYF. J is TRBJ2-7 and V is TRBV19; D call uncertain. The CDR3 sequence is 13 residues long. CDR1 LNHDA and CDR2 SQIVND come from the germline V gene (reference sequence). V shed 4 bases and J shed 6 bases, with 13 bases lying between them. Full variable domain (rest looked up from reference TRBV19 and TRBJ2-7): DGGITQSPKYLFRKEGQNVTLSCEQNLNHDAMYWYRQDPGQGLRLIYYSQIVNDFQKGDIAEGYSVSREKKESFPLTVTSAQKNPTAFYLCASSNPQLLEQYFGPGTRLTVT.

The rearrangement links TRBV10-3 to TRBJ1-5; 7 positions match TRBD1. The V and J ends lost 10 bases and 0 bases, in that order; junction bases with no gene match: 6. This CDR3 is 14 amino acids long. Germline V gene lookup returns CDR1 ENHRY and CDR2 SYGVKD. DNA for the CDR3: TGTGCCACCGGGACAGATTATAGCAATCAGCCCCAGCATTTT. Its protein product is CATGTDYSNQPQHF.

The chain joins TRBV1 to TRBJ2-7; the D call of TRBD2 is as the table states it, not checked on the DNA. TRBV1 is noted as a pseudogene. The CDR3 runs 15 residues. The CDR3 coding sequence is TGCACCAGCAGCCAAGAGGGGCTAGCGGGATACGAGCAGTACTTC. This translates into CTSSQEGLAGYEQYF.

This rearrangement joins TRBV6-5 to TRBJ2-3; either TRBD1 or TRBD2 may supply D (6 bases each). This CDR3 has 16 amino acids. The ends were cut back, 2 bases at V and 4 bases at J, with 16 bases in the middle. Germline lookup yields CDR1 MNHEY and CDR2 SVGAGI. The CDR3 DNA is TGTGCCAGCAGTTACGGGTCGGGGGCGCCCCCAGATACGCAGTATTTT. Translated: CASSYGSGAPPDTQYF.

V and J are TRBV19 and TRBJ1-3; TRBD1 aligns across 7 bases. V gave up 8 bases and J gave up 0 bases; unmatched junction bases: 7. Per the germline V gene, CDR1 is LNHDA and CDR2 is SQIVND (reference sequence). This CDR3 comprises 15 residues. In nucleotides, the CDR3 is TGTGCCAGTGCCTGGACAGGCAGCTCTGGAAACACCATATATTTT. Translation gives CASAWTGSSGNTIYF.

J is TRBJ2-5 and V is TRBV7-9, with 12 bases fitting TRBD2. Germline CDR1 is SEHNR and CDR2 is FQNEAQ (reference sequence). J lost 2 bases, V lost 8 bases, and 6 bases had no gene match. The CDR3 is 15 residues long. CDR3 sequence reads: CASSRTSGTQETQYF. In DNA, the CDR3 is TGTGCCAGCTCCCGGACTAGCGGGACACAAGAGACCCAGTACTTC. Drawing the rest from reference TRBV7-9 and TRBJ2-5, the complete variable domain is DTGVSQNPRHKITKRGQNVTFRCDPISEHNRLYWYRQTLGQGPEFLTYFQNEAQLEKSRLLSDRFSAERPKGSFSTLEIQRTEQGDSAMYLCASSRTSGTQETQYFGPGTRLLVL.

The rearrangement uses TRBV9 and TRBJ1-3, with D unresolved. Trimming removed 1 base from V and 3 bases from J, with 11 bases in between. Germline CDR1 reads SGDLS; CDR2 reads YYNGEE. This CDR3 region has 15 residues. The CDR3 here is CASSVLSGSGNTIYF. As DNA, the CDR3 is TGTGCCAGCAGCGTATTATCTGGGAGTGGAAACACCATATATTTT.

V gene TRBV6-6 combines with J gene TRBJ2-7; 8 bases line up with TRBD1. CDR3 size: 15 residues. Trimming at V came to 2 bases and at J to 6 bases, leaving 9 bases not matched to a gene. The V gene's germline CDR1 is MNHNY and CDR2 SVGAGI (reference sequence). The CDR3 sequence is CASSYTVDRVLEQYF. CDR3 DNA: TGTGCCAGCAGTTACACCGTGGACAGGGTCCTCGAGCAGTACTTC.

The chain employs TRBV7-9 and TRBJ1-1; 9 nucleotides align to TRBD1. J lost 4 bases, V lost 0 bases, and 3 bases had no gene match. The CDR3 totals 15 residues. CDR1 is SEHNR and CDR2 is FQNEAQ in the germline V gene (reference sequence). DNA of the CDR3: TGTGCCAGCAGCTTAGCGCGACAGGGGGGCACTGAAGCTTTCTTT. Amino acid sequence: CASSLARQGGTEAFF.

This chain uses TRBV7-8 with TRBJ2-5; the D gene is possibly TRBD2 (5 bases). The V gene lost 4 bases and the J gene lost 0 bases, with 15 bases spanning the gap. The germline V gene encodes CDR1 SGHVS and CDR2 FQNEAQ. The length of the CDR3 is 16 residues. The CDR3 DNA reads TGTGCCAGCAGCTCTGGGAGATTGGAAAACCAAGAGACCCAGTACTTC. Protein sequence: CASSSGRLENQETQYF.